This record concerns one TCR beta chain sequence. What it binds is unknown. The sample is drawn from a study of tumor-infiltrating lymphocytes in primary liver carcinoma. Whole-study results and caveats: Tumor top-250-clone fraction significantly exceeded that of blood (p = 0.039). Tumor region pairs outstripped tumor-adjacent and tumor-blood pairs in overlap.

TCR beta cDNA was made from roughly 500 ng total RNA with a constant-region primer. Employing slightly modified ARM-PCR, three nested multiplex PCR rounds were run, and these gave rise to the TCR beta libraries. The opening two PCR rounds, around 11 cycles each, paired TRBV1-TRBV30 forward primers with a C-beta reverse primer. Each CDR3 protein gets one entry after TCRdb re-called the multiplex PCR reads with MiXCR. The data contain 85,000 to 100,000 distinct CDR3 sequences, approximately 68% of them singletons. Between the trimmed V and J ends, which lost 10 bases and 10 bases, there was a span of 16 bases. CDR3 length: 11 residues. CDR1 and CDR2 from the germline V gene are MDHEN and SYDVKM. RNA and DNA were co-extracted from around 20-30 mg of unsorted bulk tissue. The patients had histopathologically diagnosed primary liver carcinoma, and their disease was treated by surgical resection. Those patients suffered from chronic HBV infection and were treatment-naive.

The rearrangement links TRBV28 to TRBJ1-2; D call uncertain. The TCR comes from a man in his forties with primary liver carcinoma and hepatitis B virus infection. Sequencing was carried out using tumor-adjacent normal liver tissue. The CDR3 sequence: CATRRFEDYTF. CDR3 bases: TGTGCCACCCGGCGGTTCGAAGACTACACCTTC.